This T cell receptor (beta chain) came from a study of OX40 agonist ivuxolimab in advanced cancers. In the study overall: The study gave patients intravenous ivuxolimab at 0.01 to 10 mg/kg every 2 weeks.

Comment on this clone: Its target is not known.

Findings and limits, study-wide: In the 0.1-3.0 mg/kg groups, partial responders showed among the lowest expansion. The mean number of expanded clones was higher in CD8+ T cells than in CD4+.

The table came from immunoSEQ multiplex PCR; TCRdb's copy has only in-frame clones and leaves some out. This table holds more than 65,000 clones, around 94% found once. V lost 6 bases and J lost 9, with 20 bases in between. This CDR3 spans 14 amino acids. CDR1 is MNHEY and CDR2 is SVGAGI in the germline V gene. With autoimmune disease history or systemic immunosuppression, patients were excluded. The chain uses TRBV6-5 and TRBJ2-5; D may match TRBD1 or TRBD2 (5 bases each). The sequence came from an adult with an advanced solid tumor such as melanoma, head and neck, liver or kidney cancer. The material was CD4+ or CD8+ T cells sorted from blood, obtained in a trial of the OX40 agonist ivuxolimab. The CDR3 loop reads CASSYDSPTGSQYF. CDR3 nucleotide sequence: TGTGCCAGCAGCTACGACAGTCCGACGGGGTCCCAGTACTTC.